This T cell receptor beta chain appears in the sequencing data of a study of glioma-infiltrating T cells. TCR alpha and beta CDR3 regions were amplified from RNA using iRepertoire nested multiplex PCR. TCRdb analysed the multiplex PCR reads with MiXCR anew, one entry per CDR3 protein. The top ten hold around 12% of the sample, which has a few hundred thousand distinct CDR3 sequences, roughly two fifths seen once. The CDR3 is made up of 16 amino acids. V lost 4 bases and J 2 bases, leaving 15 bases between the germline ends. Germline-derived CDR1 and CDR2 are SGHTA and FQGNSA. The source material was glioma tissue, nonneoplastic brain tissue, or PBMCs (not recorded which). The V call is TRBV7-2, the J call TRBJ1-3, with a tentative D call TRBD1 (6 bases). The clonotype comes from a human donor with low-grade glioma or glioblastoma, undergoing nonglioma brain surgery, or in good health (not recorded which). For the CDR3, the DNA is TGTGCCAGCAGCTACGCAGGGGAGAGTCCTGGAAACACCATATATTTT. The encoded protein is CASSYAGESPGNTIYF.